The 30 T cell receptor beta chains in this list originate from one sample, sequenced in a study of cytomegalovirus exposure and HLA in healthy donors. It was with 60 Vbeta and 13 Jbeta primers that the PCR ran. Using immunoSEQ multiplex PCR, the repertoire was profiled, and TCRdb retains in-frame clones only, with some absent. This repertoire includes 60,000 to 65,000 clones. The source material was PBMCs. The origin of the receptors is a man aged 25 to 40 in good health and CMV-seropositive.

Comment on this clone: The junction shows a germline mismatch at one end, possibly a read error. The chain couples TRBV5-4 to TRBJ1-1, with D perhaps matching TRBD1 (5 bases). The CDR3 spans 15 residues. Germline V gives CDR1 SGHNT, CDR2 YYREEE (reference sequence). DNA of the CDR3: TGTGCCAGCAGCTTGGTACGGGGGTTGAACACTGAAGATTTCTTT. Its protein is CASSLVRGLNTEDFF.

This chain joins TRBV5-1 and TRBJ1-2; D possibly corresponds to TRBD1 (6 bases). This CDR3 has 16 residues. Between the trimmed V and J ends, which lost 1 base and 4 bases, there was a span of 17 bases. CDR1 and CDR2 (germline): SGHRS, YFSETQ. The chain's CDR3 is CASSLPPEGGAYGYTF. The CDR3 DNA sequence: TGCGCCAGCAGCTTGCCCCCCGAGGGGGGGGCCTATGGCTACACCTTC.

A note on this clone: The junction departs from the called germline gene at one end, perhaps through a read error. This chain joins TRBV11-3 and TRBJ2-7, with TRBD2 matching over 9 bases. The CDR3 contains 13 residues. CDR1 and CDR2 from the germline V gene are SGHNT and YENEEA. In DNA, the CDR3 is TGTGACAGCAGCCGCGGGGGGGCGGACGAGCAGTACTTC. Protein sequence: CDSSRGGADEQYF.

The chain combines TRBV12-5 with TRBJ2-1, with 11 bases that match TRBD2. With V trimmed by 5 bases and J by 4 bases, 19 bases remained unmatched. CDR1 and CDR2 (germline): LGHNT, FRNRAP. This CDR3 spans 20 amino acids. The CDR3 DNA is TGTGCTAGTGGTCCCGCTTATCTGGGGAGACTAGCGGGAAAATACAATGAGCAGTTCTTC. Amino acids: CASGPAYLGRLAGKYNEQFF.

The CDR3 protein is CASSYTGQGAGEQYF. The CDR3 DNA reads TGTGCCAGCAGTTACACAGGACAGGGGGCGGGGGAGCAGTACTTC. The V and J genes are TRBV6-5 and TRBJ2-7; 11 bases map to TRBD1. CDR3 length: 15 residues. The J segment lost 7 bases and the V segment lost 2 bases, leaving 7 bases of the junction unmatched. Germline V gene data show CDR1 as MNHEY and CDR2 as SVGAGI.

CDR3 sequence: CASERQGRETQYF. The CDR3 DNA sequence: TGTGCCAGCGAAAGACAGGGGCGAGAGACCCAGTACTTC. The chain couples TRBV5-5 to TRBJ2-5; 8 bases line up with TRBD1. Per germline, CDR1 SGHKS and CDR2 YYEKEE (reference sequence). This CDR3 has 13 residues. V lost 7 bases and J lost 4; bases outside the gene matches: 6.

J is TRBJ1-4 and V is TRBV9, with 9 bases fitting TRBD1. Looked up from germline, CDR1 is SGDLS and CDR2 is YYNGEE. The V and J ends lost 3 bases and 7 bases, in that order; junction bases with no gene match: 19. The CDR3 is 19 residues long. The CDR3 nucleotides read TGTGCCAGCAGCGCCAGCGCTATAAATCCGGGACAGGGATCTGAAAAACTGTTTTTT. It yields the protein CASSASAINPGQGSEKLFF.

This chain joins TRBV5-1 and TRBJ1-1; weak D call: TRBD1 (5 bases). V lost 0 bases and J 2 bases, leaving 14 bases between the germline ends. The CDR3 is 16 residues long. Per the germline V gene, CDR1 is SGHRS and CDR2 is YFSETQ. CDR3 coding DNA: TGCGCCAGCAGCTTGGTCAGGGAAAGCCCCAACACTGAAGCTTTCTTT. This codes for CASSLVRESPNTEAFF. Drawing the rest from reference TRBV5-1 and TRBJ1-1, the complete variable domain is KAGVTQTPRYLIKTRGQQVTLSCSPISGHRSVSWYQQTPGQGLQFLFEYFSETQRNKGNFPGRFSGRQFSNSRSEMNVSTLELGDSALYLCASSLVRESPNTEAFFGQGTRLTVV.

The chain uses TRBV25-1 and TRBJ1-2; the D gene is possibly TRBD1 (6 bases). CDR3 length: 17 residues. Germline values: CDR1 MGHDK, CDR2 SYGVNS. V lost 4 bases, J lost 5 bases, and 23 bases lay in between. The CDR3 reads CASSVRKPNRAYYGYTF. The CDR3 DNA reads TGTGCCAGCAGTGTCCGCAAACCTAACAGGGCCTATTATGGCTACACCTTC.

The chain is built from TRBV5-8 and TRBJ2-7; 12 nucleotides line up with TRBD1. Trimming took 4 bases from V and 5 from J; bases not matched to a gene: 7. The germline gives CDR1 SGHTS, CDR2 YDEGEE. The CDR3 contains 15 residues. Here the CDR3 DNA reads TGTGCCAGCAGCGCCTGGGGACAGGGGGCCCACGAGCAGTACTTC. Translating it yields CASSAWGQGAHEQYF. The variable domain in full, completed from reference TRBV5-8 and TRBJ2-7, reads EAGVTQSPTHLIKTRGQQATLRCSPISGHTSVYWYQQALGLGLQFLLWYDEGEERNRGNFPPRFSGRQFPNYSSELNVNALELEDSALYLCASSAWGQGAHEQYFGPGTRLTVT.

With regard to this clone: A read error may produce the germline difference seen at one junction end. This rearrangement joins TRBV7-9 to TRBJ2-4; 7 bases line up with TRBD1. CDR1 is SEHNR, CDR2 FQNEAQ, per germline (reference sequence). CDR3 length: 14 residues. The CDR3 DNA reads TGTGCCAGCAGCCTTGGGACAGCCCAAAACATTCAGTACTTC. This sequence encodes CASSLGTAQNIQYF.

This chain uses TRBV30 with TRBJ1-1, with TRBD1 matching 9 bases. CDR1 is GTSNPN, CDR2 SVGIG, per germline (reference sequence). The ends lost 3 bases at V and 3 bases at J; junction bases unmatched: 11. The CDR3 covers 16 residues. DNA for the CDR3: TGTGCCTGGAGGCATGGACAGGGGAACTTGGACACTGAAGCTTTCTTT. This gives the protein CAWRHGQGNLDTEAFF.

J is TRBJ1-2 and V is TRBV18, with D uncertain. Looked up from germline, CDR1 is KGHSH and CDR2 is LQKENI. CDR3 length: 15 amino acids. Trimming removed 0 bases at V and 4 bases at J, with 12 bases between. The CDR3 nucleotides read TGTGCCAGCTCACCACCGGGCATTAGAGCCTATGGCTACACCTTC. Its translation is CASSPPGIRAYGYTF.

The chain couples TRBV11-3 to TRBJ2-3; 8 bases agree with TRBD2. Germline CDR1 and CDR2: SGHNT and YENEEA. CDR3 size: 15 residues. Trimming removed 2 bases from V and 4 bases from J; junction bases left unmatched: 5. CDR3 DNA sequence: TGTGCCAGCAGCTTAAACGGGGGGGCAGCAGATACGCAGTATTTT. It translates to CASSLNGGAADTQYF.

This chain connects TRBV19 to TRBJ1-1, with a weak D call TRBD1 (5 bases). Germline V gene sequence: CDR1 LNHDA, CDR2 SQIVND (reference sequence). The CDR3 length is 14 residues. V shed 9 bases and J shed 6 bases, with 20 bases lying between them. Written as DNA, the CDR3 is TGTGCCAGCACGCGGGACCCGGGGACCCCTGAAGCTTTCTTT. It yields the protein CASTRDPGTPEAFF.

The chain has TRBV25-1 and TRBJ2-7; 10 positions agree with TRBD1. The CDR3 covers 11 residues. Looked up from germline, CDR1 is MGHDK and CDR2 is SYGVNS. Trimming at V came to 4 bases and at J to 9 bases, leaving 0 bases not matched to a gene. As DNA, the CDR3 is TGTGCCAGCAGTGGGACAGGGGGGCAGTACTTC. Encoded protein: CASSGTGGQYF.

The chain links TRBV19 to TRBJ2-1; 10 bases align to TRBD2. The V segment lost 6 bases and the J segment 5 bases; nucleotides outside the gene matches: 7. The CDR3 is made up of 15 amino acids. Germline assignment: CDR1 LNHDA and CDR2 SQIVND (reference sequence). The chain's CDR3 is CASRRAAGGDNEQFF. The CDR3 bases are TGTGCCAGTAGGAGGGCAGCGGGGGGGGACAATGAGCAGTTCTTC.

J is TRBJ1-4 and V is TRBV7-9; TRBD1 matches at 7 bases. Germline V gives CDR1 SEHNR, CDR2 FQNEAQ (reference sequence). The CDR3 sequence is 16 residues long. With V trimmed by 3 bases and J by 7 bases, 11 bases remained unmatched. The CDR3: CASSFPVAGGSEKLFF. In DNA, the CDR3 is TGTGCCAGCAGCTTCCCTGTGGCAGGGGGGAGTGAAAAACTGTTTTTT.

J is TRBJ1-2 and V is TRBV18; the D is unclear. CDR1 is KGHSH and CDR2 is LQKENI in the germline V gene. The V end was cut by 6 bases, the J end by 7 bases, with 12 bases between. This CDR3 is built from 12 residues. The CDR3 spells CASSPDTIGYTF. The CDR3 bases are TGTGCCAGCTCCCCAGACACCATTGGCTACACCTTC.

This chain uses TRBV4-1 with TRBJ1-2; perhaps TRBD1 as D (5 bases). The germline gives CDR1 MGHRA, CDR2 YSYEKL. The ends were cut back, 4 bases at V and 0 bases at J, with 12 bases in the middle. There are 15 residues in the CDR3. The CDR3 protein is CASSPRTSTNYGYTF. The CDR3 DNA reads as TGCGCCAGCAGCCCTAGGACAAGCACTAACTATGGCTACACCTTC.

The V gene is TRBV7-3, the J gene TRBJ2-1; 7 nucleotides agree with TRBD2. V was pared by 2 bases and J by 5 bases, with 9 bases of the junction left unmatched. The CDR3 spans 16 residues. CDR1 SGHTA and CDR2 FQGTGA come from the germline V gene. In DNA, the CDR3 is TGTGCCAGCAGCTTACATAGCCTAGCGGAGGACAATGAGCAGTTCTTC. Amino acid sequence: CASSLHSLAEDNEQFF.

Note on this clone: Within the sample, other DNA sequences also encode this same CDR3. The chain recombines TRBV7-8 with TRBJ2-7; TRBD2 agrees at 8 bases. CDR1 and CDR2 from the germline V gene are SGHVS and FQNEAQ. This CDR3 is built from 15 residues. V trimming: 5 bases; J trimming: 5 bases; junction bases outside the gene matches: 11. The CDR3 region is CASSLRAGAGNEQYF. In DNA, the CDR3 is TGTGCCAGCAGCCTGAGAGCGGGAGCTGGAAACGAGCAGTACTTC.

The CDR3 region has the DNA TGTGCCAGCAGGAGTGGACACAACTCCTACGAGCAGTACTTC. Translating gives CASRSGHNSYEQYF. The chain uses TRBV2 and TRBJ2-7; D might be TRBD1 (5 bases). The CDR3 totals 14 residues. V gave up 6 bases and J gave up 0 bases, with 12 bases separating them. Germline V gene lookup returns CDR1 SNHLY and CDR2 FYNNEI.

CDR3: CASSYLSGQTYEQYF. The CDR3 region has the DNA TGTGCCAGCAGTTACCTTTCTGGACAGACCTACGAGCAGTACTTC. The V and J genes are TRBV6-5 and TRBJ2-7, with a weak D call TRBD1 (6 bases). The germline CDR1 and CDR2 sequences are MNHEY and SVGAGI. The CDR3 contains 15 residues. Trimming took off 2 bases at V and 2 bases at J, with 13 bases between the two ends.

CDR3 sequence: CASSDRVYNSPLHF. DNA of the CDR3: TGTGCCAGCAGTGACAGGGTTTATAATTCACCCCTCCACTTT. The gene calls are TRBV6-1 and TRBJ1-6; the D gene is possibly TRBD1 (5 bases). Per the germline V gene, CDR1 is MNHNS and CDR2 is SASEGT. The CDR3 runs 14 residues. V lost 3 bases and J lost 4, with 7 bases in between.

The rearrangement uses TRBV18 and TRBJ2-4; D perhaps matches TRBD1 (5 bases). Between the trimmed V and J ends, which lost 6 bases and 0 bases, there was a span of 15 bases. The CDR3 consists of 16 residues. In germline, CDR1 is KGHSH, CDR2 LQKENI. CDR3 sequence reads: CASSPRTLLAKNIQYF. In nucleotides, the CDR3 is TGTGCCAGCTCCCCAAGGACACTTCTAGCCAAAAACATTCAGTACTTC.

The chain is built from TRBV11-2 and TRBJ2-3, with TRBD2 matching over 14 bases. The CDR3 is made up of 17 amino acids. The V and J ends lost 5 bases and 4 bases, in that order; junction bases with no gene match: 8. Germline CDR1 SGHAT, CDR2 FQNNGV. In nucleotides, the CDR3 is TGTGCCAGCAGCGTCGGACTAGCGGGAGGTAGGGCAGATACGCAGTATTTT. Its translation is CASSVGLAGGRADTQYF.

The chain carries TRBV19 and TRBJ2-7, with a weak D call TRBD2 (6 bases). This CDR3 is 15 amino acids long. Germline lookup yields CDR1 LNHDA and CDR2 SQIVND (reference sequence). Trimming stripped 7 bases from V and 3 bases from J, with 19 bases between. CDR3 bases: TGTGCCAGTAAACAACGGGGGACCCCCGACTACGAGCAGTACTTC. Amino acids: CASKQRGTPDYEQYF.

The chain carries TRBV4-2 and TRBJ2-7; D is unclear. Germline V CDR1 and CDR2: LGHNA, YNFKEQ. The CDR3 is 13 residues long. Trimming shortened V by 4 bases and J by 4 bases, and 11 bases separated the two germline ends. CDR3 residues: CASSPLLAYEQYF. The CDR3 DNA reads as TGTGCCAGCAGCCCTCTCCTGGCTTACGAGCAGTACTTC.

The genes are TRBV7-9 and TRBJ1-6; no clear D. The V gene lost 6 bases and the J gene lost 5 bases, with 14 bases spanning the gap. CDR1 and CDR2 (germline): SEHNR, FQNEAQ (reference sequence). The CDR3 totals 15 residues. CDR3 in DNA: TGTGCCAGCAGGCCTTTTGGCCCCAATAATTCACCCCTCCACTTT. This sequence encodes CASRPFGPNNSPLHF. Full variable domain (missing parts from reference TRBV7-9 and TRBJ1-6): DTGVSQNPRHKITKRGQNVTFRCDPISEHNRLYWYRQTLGQGPEFLTYFQNEAQLEKSRLLSDRFSAERPKGSFSTLEIQRTEQGDSAMYLCASRPFGPNNSPLHFGNGTRLTVT.